Frequency places the clone carrying this T cell receptor beta chain as medium-sized. What it binds is not known. UMI-labeled 5' RACE yielded the TCR beta libraries. TCRdb reprocessed the 5' RACE reads, keeping one entry per CDR3 protein, no DNA. Its listing shows around 10,000 distinct CDR3 sequences. These data are taken from a study of human CD8 memory T cell subsets. It was a CCR7+ PD-1- TIGIT- phenotype that stem-like memory CD8+ T cells (TSTEM) showed. Enrichment for total CD8+ T cells was performed by negative magnetic separation. General study points: It was suggested by Chao1 estimates that stem-like memory T cells were more diverse than precursor exhausted T cells.

Germline CDR1 reads SGHVS; CDR2 reads FNYEAQ. The CDR3 is 13 residues long. The sequenced material came from CD8+ stem-like memory T cells (TSCM and TCM) sorted from PBMCs. Subset meaning: stem-like memory CD8 T cells (TSTEM), CCR7+ PD-1- TIGIT-. The TCR was taken from a human donor in good health. V and J are TRBV7-6 and TRBJ1-2. The CDR3 spells CASSGGTADGYTF.